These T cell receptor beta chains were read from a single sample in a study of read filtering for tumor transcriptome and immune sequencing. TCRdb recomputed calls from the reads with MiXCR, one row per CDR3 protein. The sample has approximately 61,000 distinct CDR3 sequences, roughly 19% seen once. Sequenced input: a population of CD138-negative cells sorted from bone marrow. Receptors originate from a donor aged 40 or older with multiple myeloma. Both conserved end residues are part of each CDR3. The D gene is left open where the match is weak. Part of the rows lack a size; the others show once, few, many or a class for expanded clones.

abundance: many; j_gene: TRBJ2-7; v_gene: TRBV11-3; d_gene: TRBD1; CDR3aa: CASSSTPGQGRYEQYF; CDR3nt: TGTGCCAGCAGCTCTACGCCGGGACAGGGGCGGTACGAGCAGTACTTC
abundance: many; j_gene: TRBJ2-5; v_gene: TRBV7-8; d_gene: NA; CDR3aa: CASSLVHLQETQYF; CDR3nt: TGTGCCAGCAGCTTAGTACACCTCCAAGAGACCCAGTACTTC
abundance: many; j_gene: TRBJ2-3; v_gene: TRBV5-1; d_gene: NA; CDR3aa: CASSLEGPRGGTQYF; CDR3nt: TGCGCCAGCAGCTTGGAGGGGCCCAGAGGGGGTACGCAGTATTTT
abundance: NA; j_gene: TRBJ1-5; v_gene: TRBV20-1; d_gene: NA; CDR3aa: CSASLSGQPQHF; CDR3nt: TGCAGTGCTAGTCTAAGCGGTCAGCCCCAGCATTTT
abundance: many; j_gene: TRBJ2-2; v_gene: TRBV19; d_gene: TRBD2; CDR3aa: CASGTSGNTGELFF; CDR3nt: TGTGCCAGTGGGACTAGCGGAAACACCGGGGAGCTGTTTTTT
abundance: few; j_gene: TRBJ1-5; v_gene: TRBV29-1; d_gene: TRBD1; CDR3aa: CSVKITGVGNQPQHF; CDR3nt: TGCAGCGTAAAGATTACAGGGGTGGGAAATCAGCCCCAGCATTTT
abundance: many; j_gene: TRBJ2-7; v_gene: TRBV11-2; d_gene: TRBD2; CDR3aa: CASSASAASGSYEQYF; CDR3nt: TGTGCCAGCAGCGCTTCCGCGGCTAGCGGGAGCTACGAGCAGTACTTC
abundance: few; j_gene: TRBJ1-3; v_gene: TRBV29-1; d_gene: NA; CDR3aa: CSAPGGGNTIYF; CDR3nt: TGCAGCGCCCCGGGGGGGGGAAACACCATATATTTT
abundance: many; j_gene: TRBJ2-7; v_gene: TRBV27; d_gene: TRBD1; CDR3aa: CASSLGTGVVEQYF; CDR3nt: TGTGCCAGCAGTTTAGGGACAGGGGTGGTCGAGCAGTACTTC
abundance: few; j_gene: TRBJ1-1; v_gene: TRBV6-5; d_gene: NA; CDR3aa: CASSYGFGNTEAFF; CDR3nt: TGTGCCAGCAGTTATGGGTTCGGGAACACTGAAGCTTTCTTT
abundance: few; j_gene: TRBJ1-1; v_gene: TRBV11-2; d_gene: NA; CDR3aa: CASSLFRSEAFF; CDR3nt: TGTGCCAGCAGCTTATTTCGGTCTGAAGCTTTCTTT
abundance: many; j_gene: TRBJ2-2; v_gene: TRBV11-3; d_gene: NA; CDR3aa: CASSFPFPGELFF; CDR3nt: TGTGCCAGCAGCTTTCCTTTTCCCGGGGAGCTGTTTTTT
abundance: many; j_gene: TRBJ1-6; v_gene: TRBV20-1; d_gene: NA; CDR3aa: CSARYIQSDNSPLHF; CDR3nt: TGCAGTGCTAGATACATCCAGAGCGATAATTCACCCCTCCACTTT
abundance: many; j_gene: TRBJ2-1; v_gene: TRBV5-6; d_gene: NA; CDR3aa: CASSFGGTDYNEQFF; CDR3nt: TGTGCCAGCAGCTTTGGCGGGACGGACTACAATGAGCAGTTCTTC
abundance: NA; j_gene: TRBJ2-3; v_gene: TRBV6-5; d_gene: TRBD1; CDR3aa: CASSSGGTGTDTQYF; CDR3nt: TGTGCCAGCAGTTCAGGGGGTACGGGCACAGATACGCAGTATTTT
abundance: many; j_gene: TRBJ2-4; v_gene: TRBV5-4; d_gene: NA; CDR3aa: CASSLLQENIQYF; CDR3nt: TGTGCCAGCAGCTTGTTGCAGGAAAACATTCAGTACTTC
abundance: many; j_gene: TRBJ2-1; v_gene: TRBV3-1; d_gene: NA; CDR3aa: CASSLWQSSYNEQFF; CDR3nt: TGTGCCAGCAGCCTATGGCAGAGCTCCTACAATGAGCAGTTCTTC
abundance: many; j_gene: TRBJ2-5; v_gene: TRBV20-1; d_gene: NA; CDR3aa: CSASQGGQTQYF; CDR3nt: TGCAGTGCTAGCCAGGGGGGGCAGACCCAGTACTTC
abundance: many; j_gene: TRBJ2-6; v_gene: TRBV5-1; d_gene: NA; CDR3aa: CASSSSVRSGANVLTF; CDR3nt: TGCGCCAGCAGCTCCAGTGTGCGCTCTGGGGCCAACGTCCTGACTTTC
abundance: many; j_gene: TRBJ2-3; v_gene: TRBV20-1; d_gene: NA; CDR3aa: CSATHGQGGTDTQYF; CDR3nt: TGCAGTGCTACCCACGGACAGGGAGGGACAGATACGCAGTATTTT
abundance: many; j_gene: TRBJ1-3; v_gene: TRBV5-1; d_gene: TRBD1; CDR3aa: CASSAGQGVTGNTIYF; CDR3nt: TGCGCCAGCAGCGCGGGACAGGGTGTAACTGGAAACACCATATATTTT
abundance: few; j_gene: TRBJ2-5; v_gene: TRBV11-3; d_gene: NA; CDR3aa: CASSGRPKGETQYF; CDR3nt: TGTGCCAGCAGCGGACGGCCGAAGGGAGAGACCCAGTACTTC